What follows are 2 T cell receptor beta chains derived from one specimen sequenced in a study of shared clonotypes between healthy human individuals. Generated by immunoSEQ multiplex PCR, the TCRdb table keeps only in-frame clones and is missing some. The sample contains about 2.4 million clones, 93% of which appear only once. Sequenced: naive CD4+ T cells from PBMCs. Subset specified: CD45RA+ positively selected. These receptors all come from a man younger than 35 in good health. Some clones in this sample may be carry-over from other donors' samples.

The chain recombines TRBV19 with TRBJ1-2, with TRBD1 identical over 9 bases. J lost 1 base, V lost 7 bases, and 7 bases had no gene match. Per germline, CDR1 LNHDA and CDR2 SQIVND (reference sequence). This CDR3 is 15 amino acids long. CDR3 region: CASMIGTGINYGYTF. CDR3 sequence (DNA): TGTGCCAGTATGATCGGGACAGGGATTAACTATGGCTACACCTTC.

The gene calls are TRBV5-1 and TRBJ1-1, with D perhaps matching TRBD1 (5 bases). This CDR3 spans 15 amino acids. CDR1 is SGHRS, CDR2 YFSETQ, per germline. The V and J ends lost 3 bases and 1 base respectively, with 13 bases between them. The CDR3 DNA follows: TGCGCCAGCAGCTCCCTTTCTCAGGGGAACACTGAAGCTTTCTTT. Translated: CASSSLSQGNTEAFF.